This entry lists 23 T cell receptor beta chains sequenced from one sample in a study of blood T cell repertoires in COVID-19. Produced via immunoSEQ multiplex PCR; TCRdb's table is partial and in-frame only. The table lists around 140,000 clones, about 80% of them singletons, with more than 5% in the top ten. What was sequenced was PBMCs or T cells enriched from blood (not recorded which). All receptors come from a woman aged 50 to 60 who had recovered from COVID-19.

This sequence joins TRBV3-1 (or the pseudogene TRBV3-2) and TRBJ1-1, with D possibly matching TRBD1 (5 bases). This CDR3 has 13 amino acids. With 0 bases removed from V and 8 bases from J, the gap between germline ends came to 10 bases. The germline V gene encodes CDR1 LGHDT and CDR2 YNNKEL (reference sequence). The CDR3 bases are TGTGCCAGCAGCCAAGATCGGGGGAGGGAAGCTTTCTTT. Translated: CASSQDRGREAFF.

This chain uses TRBV5-4 with TRBJ1-6, with no clear D. This CDR3 is 14 amino acids long. CDR1 SGHNT and CDR2 YYREEE come from the germline V gene (reference sequence). V lost 0 bases, J lost 9 bases, and 10 bases lay in between. CDR3 sequence (DNA): TGTGCCAGCAGCTTGGAATTGGGCTCTTCACCCCTCCACTTT. Translation gives CASSLELGSSPLHF.

This chain joins TRBV29-1 and TRBJ2-7; TRBD1 matches 12 bases. V was clipped by 7 bases and J by 7 bases; unmatched bases: 11. Germline CDR1 reads SQVTM; CDR2 reads ANQGSEA. The CDR3 covers 14 residues. The CDR3 reads CSAAPGQGAGEQYF. The CDR3 bases are TGCAGCGCCGCTCCGGGACAGGGGGCGGGAGAGCAGTACTTC.

The chain carries TRBV27 and TRBJ2-3; 8 positions match TRBD2. Germline CDR1 and CDR2: MNHEY and SMNVEV (reference sequence). There are 13 residues in the CDR3. After removal of 4 bases from V and 4 bases from J, the junction contained 1 base not matched to a gene. CDR3: CASSYGGADTQYF. CDR3 sequence (DNA): TGTGCCAGCAGTTACGGGGGGGCAGATACGCAGTATTTT.

This chain links TRBV3-1 (or the pseudogene TRBV3-2) with TRBJ1-3, with D maybe TRBD1 (5 bases). With 0 bases removed from V and 4 bases from J, the gap between germline ends came to 10 bases. The CDR3 loop spans 15 amino acids. The germline CDR1 and CDR2 sequences are LGHDT and YNNKEL (reference sequence). The CDR3 spells CASSQDTRAGNTIYF. In DNA form, the CDR3 reads TGTGCCAGCAGCCAAGATACCAGGGCGGGAAACACCATATATTTT.

The chain uses TRBV7-2 and TRBJ2-5; TRBD2 matches at 8 bases. In germline, CDR1 is SGHTA, CDR2 FQGNSA. The V and J ends lost 0 bases and 8 bases, in that order; junction bases with no gene match: 14. CDR3 length: 17 residues. The CDR3 here is CASSLALGGAGEDTQYF. CDR3 nucleotides: TGTGCCAGCAGCTTAGCGCTCGGGGGGGCAGGGGAGGACACCCAGTACTTC.

The chain carries TRBV15 and TRBJ1-4, with a tentative D call TRBD1 (6 bases). The CDR3 is made up of 14 amino acids. V lost 6 bases and J lost 0, with 8 bases in between. CDR1 LNHNV and CDR2 YYDKDF come from the germline V gene (reference sequence). The CDR3 sequence: CATSQGSTNEKLFF. Here the CDR3 DNA reads TGTGCCACCAGTCAGGGGTCAACTAATGAAAAACTGTTTTTT.

The chain uses TRBV4-1 and TRBJ2-5; a possible D gene is TRBD2 (6 bases). V lost 3 bases and J 5 bases, leaving 16 bases between the germline ends. This CDR3 contains 15 residues. Germline V lookup: CDR1 MGHRA, CDR2 YSYEKL. CDR3 in DNA: TGCGCCAGCAGCCATCGAGGGCCGGGAGAGGAGACCCAGTACTTC. Translated: CASSHRGPGEETQYF.

The chain combines TRBV28 with TRBJ2-5; D is undetermined. V gave up 7 bases and J gave up 0 bases, with 15 bases separating them. Looked up from germline, CDR1 is MDHEN and CDR2 is SYDVKM. The CDR3 runs to 15 residues. CDR3 region: CASNPPPRHQETQYF. The CDR3 nucleotides read TGTGCCAGCAACCCCCCCCCGCGTCACCAAGAGACCCAGTACTTC.

As concerns this clone: A junction end diverges from the germline sequence, so it may reflect a read error. V gene TRBV24-1 combines with J gene TRBJ1-5; D not resolved. The CDR3 is 15 residues long. Per the germline V gene, CDR1 is KGHDR and CDR2 is SFDVKD. The CDR3 reads CATSDNPDSDQPQHF. CDR3 sequence (DNA): TGTGCCACCAGTGATAATCCGGATAGCGATCAGCCCCAGCATTTT.

In DNA form, the CDR3 reads TGCAGCGTTTTTCTCGGACAGGGGGTCAATGAGCAGTTCTTC. It is translated as CSVFLGQGVNEQFF. The gene calls are TRBV29-1 and TRBJ2-1; 10 positions agree with TRBD1. V shed 5 bases and J 6 bases; nucleotides not matched to a gene: 7. This CDR3 has 14 amino acids. Germline V gives CDR1 SQVTM, CDR2 ANQGSEA.

The rearrangement links TRBV7-9 to TRBJ1-2, with D maybe TRBD1 (5 bases). The length of the CDR3 is 16 residues. V lost 5 bases and J lost 2, with 18 bases in between. The germline CDR1 and CDR2 sequences are SEHNR and FQNEAQ (reference sequence). The CDR3 sequence: CASSPLDSEENYGYTF. CDR3 DNA sequence: TGTGCCAGCAGCCCCCTTGACAGCGAGGAGAACTATGGCTACACCTTC. Drawing the rest from reference TRBV7-9 and TRBJ1-2, the complete variable domain is DTGVSQNPRHKITKRGQNVTFRCDPISEHNRLYWYRQTLGQGPEFLTYFQNEAQLEKSRLLSDRFSAERPKGSFSTLEIQRTEQGDSAMYLCASSPLDSEENYGYTFGSGTRLTVV.

J is TRBJ2-1 and V is TRBV6-5; D possibly corresponds to TRBD2 (6 bases). The germline V gene encodes CDR1 MNHEY and CDR2 SVGAGI. CDR3 length: 14 amino acids. Trimming took off 0 bases at V and 8 bases at J, with 11 bases between the two ends. The CDR3 nucleotides read TGTGCCAGCAGTTACTCGGCGGGGAGAGATGAGCAGTTCTTC. This gives the protein CASSYSAGRDEQFF.

V gene TRBV24-1 combines with J gene TRBJ1-4; the D gene is possibly TRBD1 (6 bases). The CDR3 runs 16 residues. CDR1 KGHDR and CDR2 SFDVKD come from the germline V gene. Trimming cost V 7 bases and J 6 bases, with 20 bases left between them. The DNA for the CDR3 is TGTGCCACCAGCCCCACAGGGAAGGGGTTGTATGAAAAACTGTTTTTT. Protein product: CATSPTGKGLYEKLFF.

This chain connects TRBV2 to TRBJ2-5; tentatively, D is TRBD2 (6 bases). Germline V lookup: CDR1 SNHLY, CDR2 FYNNEI. The V end was cut by 11 bases, the J end by 5 bases, with 9 bases between. The CDR3 totals 10 residues. CDR3 sequence (DNA): TGTGCCGGCGGGGAGGAGACCCAGTACTTC. It is translated as CAGGEETQYF.

CDR3 in amino acids: CASSLAREAEKLFF. The CDR3, as DNA: TGTGCCAGCAGCTTGGCCAGGGAGGCTGAAAAACTGTTTTTT. This rearrangement joins TRBV5-4 to TRBJ1-4; D is perhaps TRBD1 (5 bases). CDR1 SGHNT and CDR2 YYREEE come from the germline V gene (reference sequence). V lost 0 bases and J lost 7, with 10 bases in between. The CDR3 runs 14 residues.

This chain links TRBV12-3 or TRBV12-4 with TRBJ2-3; D is perhaps TRBD1 (6 bases). Trimming pared 6 bases from V and 4 bases from J, leaving 11 bases between. The CDR3 runs to 13 residues. CDR3: CASSRQVSDTQYF. As DNA, the CDR3 is TGTGCCAGCAGCCGACAGGTGTCAGATACGCAGTATTTT.

The CDR3 reads CASSLEAGGRETQYF. CDR3 sequence (DNA): TGTGCCAGCTCACTGGAGGCGGGGGGGCGAGAGACCCAGTACTTC. V is TRBV18 and J is TRBJ2-5, with 9 positions matching TRBD2. The CDR3 loop spans 15 amino acids. V shed 4 bases and J 4 bases; nucleotides not matched to a gene: 7. Germline V CDR1 and CDR2: KGHSH, LQKENI.

The chain links TRBV5-5 to TRBJ1-5, with D perhaps matching TRBD1 (5 bases). V shed 0 bases and J shed 7 bases, with 11 bases lying between them. Germline-derived CDR1 and CDR2 are SGHKS and YYEKEE (reference sequence). There are 14 residues in the CDR3. The CDR3 DNA reads TGTGCCAGCAGCTTGGGACACCAGGGACAGCCCCAGCATTTT. This translates into CASSLGHQGQPQHF.

This chain uses TRBV5-1 with TRBJ1-2; D remains ambiguous. CDR3 size: 16 residues. V gave up 1 base and J gave up 4 bases, with 17 bases separating them. Germline V gene sequence: CDR1 SGHRS, CDR2 YFSETQ. The CDR3, as DNA: TGCGCCAGCAGCTTGTCCGGGAACCCTGATATCTATGGCTACACCTTC. Translated: CASSLSGNPDIYGYTF.

The chain carries TRBV18 and TRBJ1-1; D possibly corresponds to TRBD1 (5 bases). Trimming took off 3 bases at V and 1 base at J, with 15 bases between the two ends. Germline V gene sequence: CDR1 KGHSH, CDR2 LQKENI. The CDR3 runs 16 residues. CDR3 amino acids: CASSPLGQGSNTEAFF. The CDR3 DNA sequence: TGTGCCAGCTCACCCCTCGGGCAGGGATCGAACACTGAAGCTTTCTTT.

The chain's CDR3 is CASRSPTVMNTEAFF. As DNA, the CDR3 is TGTGCCAGCAGAAGCCCAACGGTGATGAACACTGAAGCTTTCTTT. The rearrangement uses TRBV6-5 and TRBJ1-1, with no clear D. Trimming shortened V by 6 bases and J by 0 bases, and 14 bases separated the two germline ends. Germline V gene data show CDR1 as MNHEY and CDR2 as SVGAGI. The CDR3 is 15 residues long.

Comment on this clone: Other DNA sequences in the same sample also yield this CDR3. V is TRBV10-3 and J is TRBJ2-5; TRBD1 aligns across 7 bases. J gave up 3 bases and V 4 bases, and 2 bases lay outside the gene matches. From germline, CDR1 is ENHRY and CDR2 SYGVKD. The CDR3 length is 13 residues. The CDR3 coding sequence is TGTGCCATCAGTGGGCAGGGGGAAGAGACCCAGTACTTC. It encodes CAISGQGEETQYF.